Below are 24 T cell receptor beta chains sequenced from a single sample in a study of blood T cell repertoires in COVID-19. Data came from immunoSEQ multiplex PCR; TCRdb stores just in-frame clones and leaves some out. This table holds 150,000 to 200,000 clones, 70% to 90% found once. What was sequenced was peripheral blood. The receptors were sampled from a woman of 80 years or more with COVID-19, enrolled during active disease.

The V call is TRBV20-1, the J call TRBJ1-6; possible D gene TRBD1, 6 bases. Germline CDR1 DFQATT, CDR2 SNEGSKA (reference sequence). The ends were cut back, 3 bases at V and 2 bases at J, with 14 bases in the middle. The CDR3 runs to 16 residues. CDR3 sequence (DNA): TGCAGTGCTAGTGCCAGGGGAAGTCCCTATAATTCACCCCTCCACTTT. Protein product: CSASARGSPYNSPLHF.

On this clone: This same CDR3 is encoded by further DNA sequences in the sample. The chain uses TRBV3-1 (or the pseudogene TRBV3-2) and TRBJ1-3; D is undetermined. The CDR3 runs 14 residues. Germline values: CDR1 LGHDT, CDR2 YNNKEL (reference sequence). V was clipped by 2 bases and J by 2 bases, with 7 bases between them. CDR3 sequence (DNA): TGTGCCAGCAGCCAAAGAGAGGCTGGAAACACCATATATTTT. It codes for CASSQREAGNTIYF.

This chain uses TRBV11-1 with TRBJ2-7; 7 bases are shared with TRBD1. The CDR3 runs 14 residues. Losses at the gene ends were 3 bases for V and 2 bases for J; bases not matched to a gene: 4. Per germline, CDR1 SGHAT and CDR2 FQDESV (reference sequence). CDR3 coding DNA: TGTGCCAGCAGCTTTGACAGGGTTACCTACGAGCAGTACTTC. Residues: CASSFDRVTYEQYF.

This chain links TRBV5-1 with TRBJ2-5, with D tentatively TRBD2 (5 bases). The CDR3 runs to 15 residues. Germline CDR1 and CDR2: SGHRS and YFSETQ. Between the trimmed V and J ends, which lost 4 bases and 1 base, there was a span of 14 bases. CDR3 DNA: TGCGCCAGCAGCACCGGGAACATAATCCAAGAGACCCAGTACTTC. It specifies CASSTGNIIQETQYF.

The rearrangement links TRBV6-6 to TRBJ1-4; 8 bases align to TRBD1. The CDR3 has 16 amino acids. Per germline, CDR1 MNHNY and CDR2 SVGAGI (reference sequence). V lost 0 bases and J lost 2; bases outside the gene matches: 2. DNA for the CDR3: TGTGCCAGCAGTTACTCTCAGGGGGCGACTAATGAAAAACTGTTTTTT. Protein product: CASSYSQGATNEKLFF.

The chain's CDR3 is CASSIGRGGSNQPQHF. CDR3 bases: TGTGCCAGTAGTATCGGCAGGGGCGGAAGCAATCAGCCCCAGCATTTT. The chain has TRBV19 and TRBJ1-5; D is possibly TRBD1 (6 bases). CDR1 is LNHDA and CDR2 is SQIVND in the germline V gene (reference sequence). The CDR3 consists of 16 residues. V shed 3 bases and J shed 1 base, with 13 bases lying between them. Full variable domain (missing parts from reference TRBV19 and TRBJ1-5): DGGITQSPKYLFRKEGQNVTLSCEQNLNHDAMYWYRQDPGQGLRLIYYSQIVNDFQKGDIAEGYSVSREKKESFPLTVTSAQKNPTAFYLCASSIGRGGSNQPQHFGDGTRLSIL.

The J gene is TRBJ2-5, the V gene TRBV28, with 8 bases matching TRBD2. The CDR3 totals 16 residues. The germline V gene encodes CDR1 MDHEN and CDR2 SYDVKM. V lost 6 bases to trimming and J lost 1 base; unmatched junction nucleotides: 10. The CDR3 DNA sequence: TGTGCCAGCAGGCCGGGGGGGCCGGTGACCCAAGAGACCCAGTACTTC. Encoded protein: CASRPGGPVTQETQYF.

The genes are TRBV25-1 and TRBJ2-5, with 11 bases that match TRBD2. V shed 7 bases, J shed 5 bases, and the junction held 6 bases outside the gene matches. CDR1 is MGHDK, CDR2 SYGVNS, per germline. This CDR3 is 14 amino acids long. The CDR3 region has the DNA TGTGCCAGCACTCTAGCGGGGGGTTTGGAGACCCAGTACTTC. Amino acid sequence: CASTLAGGLETQYF.

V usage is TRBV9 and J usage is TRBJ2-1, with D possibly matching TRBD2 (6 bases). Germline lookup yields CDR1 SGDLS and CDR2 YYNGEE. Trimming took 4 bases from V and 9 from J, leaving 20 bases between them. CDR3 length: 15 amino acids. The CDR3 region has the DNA TGTGCCAGCAGCTCGAAGGACCATCCGGGGGTTGAGCAGTTCTTC. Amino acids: CASSSKDHPGVEQFF.

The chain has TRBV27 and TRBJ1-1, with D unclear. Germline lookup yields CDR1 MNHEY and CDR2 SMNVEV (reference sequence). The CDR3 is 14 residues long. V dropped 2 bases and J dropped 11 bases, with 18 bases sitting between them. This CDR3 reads CASSLVPESREAFF. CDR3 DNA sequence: TGTGCCAGCAGTTTAGTGCCGGAATCCCGGGAGGCTTTCTTT.

The chain's CDR3 is CASSREPTGASSGNTIYF. The CDR3 DNA reads TGCGCCAGCAGCCGCGAACCCACAGGGGCGAGCTCTGGAAACACCATATATTTT. The V gene is TRBV5-1, the J gene TRBJ1-3; 7 bases align to TRBD1. CDR1 and CDR2 from the germline V gene are SGHRS and YFSETQ. Trimming cost V 4 bases and J 0 bases; bases outside gene matches: 13. The CDR3 is 18 residues long.

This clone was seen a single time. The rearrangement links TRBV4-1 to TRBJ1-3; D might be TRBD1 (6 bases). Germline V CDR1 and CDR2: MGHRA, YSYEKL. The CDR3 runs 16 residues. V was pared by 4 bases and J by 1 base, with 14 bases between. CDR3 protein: CASSRAGQSSGNTIYF. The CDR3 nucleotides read TGCGCCAGCAGCCGCGCCGGACAGTCTTCTGGAAACACCATATATTTT.

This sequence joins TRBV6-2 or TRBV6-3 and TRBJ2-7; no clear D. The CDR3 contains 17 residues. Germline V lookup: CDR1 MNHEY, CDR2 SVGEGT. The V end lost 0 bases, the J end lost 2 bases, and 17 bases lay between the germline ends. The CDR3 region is CASSYSRQKKTTYEQYF. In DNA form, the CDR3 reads TGTGCCAGCAGTTACTCGCGGCAGAAAAAAACCACCTACGAGCAGTACTTC.

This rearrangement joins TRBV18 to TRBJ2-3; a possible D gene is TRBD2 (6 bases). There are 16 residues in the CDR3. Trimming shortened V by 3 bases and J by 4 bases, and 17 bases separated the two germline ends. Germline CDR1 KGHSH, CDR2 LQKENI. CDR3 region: CASSPAQLARADTQYF. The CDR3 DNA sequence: TGTGCCAGCTCACCGGCCCAACTAGCTCGGGCAGATACGCAGTATTTT.

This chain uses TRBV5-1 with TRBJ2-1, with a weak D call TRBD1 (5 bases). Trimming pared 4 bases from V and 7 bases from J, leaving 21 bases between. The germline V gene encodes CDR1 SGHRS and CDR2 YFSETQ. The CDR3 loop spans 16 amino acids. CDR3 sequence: CASSLNGQGPGNEQFF. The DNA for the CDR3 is TGCGCCAGCAGCCTGAACGGACAAGGGCCCGGTAATGAGCAGTTCTTC. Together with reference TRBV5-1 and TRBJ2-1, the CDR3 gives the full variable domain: KAGVTQTPRYLIKTRGQQVTLSCSPISGHRSVSWYQQTPGQGLQFLFEYFSETQRNKGNFPGRFSGRQFSNSRSEMNVSTLELGDSALYLCASSLNGQGPGNEQFFGPGTRLTVL.

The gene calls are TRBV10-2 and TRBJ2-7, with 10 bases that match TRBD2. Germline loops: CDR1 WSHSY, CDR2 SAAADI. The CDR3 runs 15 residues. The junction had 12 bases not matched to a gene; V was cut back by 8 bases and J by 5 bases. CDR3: CASAPSGRGVNEQYF. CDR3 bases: TGCGCCAGCGCTCCTAGCGGGAGAGGGGTAAACGAGCAGTACTTC.

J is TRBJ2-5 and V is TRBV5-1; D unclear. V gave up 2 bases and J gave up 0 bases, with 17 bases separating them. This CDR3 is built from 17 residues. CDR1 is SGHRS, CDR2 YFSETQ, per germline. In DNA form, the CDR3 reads TGCGCCAGCAGCTTTACTTTACAGTTATCGTACCAAGAGACCCAGTACTTC. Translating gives CASSFTLQLSYQETQYF.

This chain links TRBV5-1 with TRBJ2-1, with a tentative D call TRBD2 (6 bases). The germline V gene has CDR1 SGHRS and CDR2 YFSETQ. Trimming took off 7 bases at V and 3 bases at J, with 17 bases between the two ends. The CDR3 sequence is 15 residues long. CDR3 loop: CASFPFGGGYNEQFF. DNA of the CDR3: TGCGCCAGCTTTCCCTTCGGGGGTGGCTACAATGAGCAGTTCTTC. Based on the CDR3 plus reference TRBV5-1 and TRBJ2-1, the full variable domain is KAGVTQTPRYLIKTRGQQVTLSCSPISGHRSVSWYQQTPGQGLQFLFEYFSETQRNKGNFPGRFSGRQFSNSRSEMNVSTLELGDSALYLCASFPFGGGYNEQFFGPGTRLTVL.

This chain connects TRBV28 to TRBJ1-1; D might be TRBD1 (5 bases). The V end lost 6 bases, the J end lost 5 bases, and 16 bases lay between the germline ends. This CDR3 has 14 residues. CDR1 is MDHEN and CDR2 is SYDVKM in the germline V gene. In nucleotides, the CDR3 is TGTGCCAGCAGCATTGGGGGAGGCGGAACTGAAGCTTTCTTT. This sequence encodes CASSIGGGGTEAFF.

CDR3 in amino acids: CASSPNARTGAGDGYTF. The CDR3 DNA is TGTGCCAGCTCACCCAACGCTCGGACAGGGGCAGGCGATGGCTACACCTTC. V is TRBV18 and J is TRBJ1-2, with 9 bases aligning to TRBD1. Losses at the gene ends were 3 bases for V and 6 bases for J; bases not matched to a gene: 14. The CDR3 runs 17 residues. The germline gives CDR1 KGHSH, CDR2 LQKENI. Looking up the rest from reference TRBV18 and TRBJ1-2 gives the full variable domain: NAGVMQNPRHLVRRRGQEARLRCSPMKGHSHVYWYRQLPEEGLKFMVYLQKENIIDESGMPKERFSAEFPKEGPSILRIQQVVRGDSAAYFCASSPNARTGAGDGYTFGSGTRLTVV.

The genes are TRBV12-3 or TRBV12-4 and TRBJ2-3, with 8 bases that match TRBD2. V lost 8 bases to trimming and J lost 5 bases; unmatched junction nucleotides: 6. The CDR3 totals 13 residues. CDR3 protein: CASRAGGLDTQYF. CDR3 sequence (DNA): TGTGCCAGCCGGGCGGGGGGTCTAGATACGCAGTATTTT.

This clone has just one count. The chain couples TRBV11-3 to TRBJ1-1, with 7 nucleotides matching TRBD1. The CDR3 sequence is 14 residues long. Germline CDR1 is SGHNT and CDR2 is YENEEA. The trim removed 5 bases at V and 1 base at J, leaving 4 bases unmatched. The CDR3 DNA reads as TGTGCCAGCAGCGAGAACAGGGGGAACACTGAAGCTTTCTTT. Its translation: CASSENRGNTEAFF.

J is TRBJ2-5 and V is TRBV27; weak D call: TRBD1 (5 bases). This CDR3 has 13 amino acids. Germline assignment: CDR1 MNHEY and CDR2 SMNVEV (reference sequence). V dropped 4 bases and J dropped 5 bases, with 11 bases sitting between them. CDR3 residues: CASSSGYGETQYF. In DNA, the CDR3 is TGTGCCAGCAGTTCAGGGTACGGGGAGACCCAGTACTTC.

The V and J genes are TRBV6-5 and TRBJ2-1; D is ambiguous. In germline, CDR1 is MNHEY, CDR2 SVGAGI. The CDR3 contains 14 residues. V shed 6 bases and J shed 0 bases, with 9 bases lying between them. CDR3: CASRPELSYNEQFF. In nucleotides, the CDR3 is TGTGCCAGCAGGCCCGAACTCTCCTACAATGAGCAGTTCTTC.